This record covers a single TCR beta chain. The data stem from a study of T cells in localized non-small cell lung cancer. This CDR3 has 14 residues. Trimming cost V 6 bases and J 4 bases, with 15 bases left between them. Germline assignment: CDR1 SGHTA and CDR2 FQGNSA. Sequencing used immunoSEQ multiplex PCR; TCRdb keeps in-frame clones, though not all of them. The table records roughly 38,000 clones, around nine tenths of them present only once. The genes are TRBV7-2 and TRBJ2-5; D might be TRBD1 (6 bases). The sequenced sample was peripheral blood, obtained before any cancer treatment. The clonotype comes from a female donor over 55 with stage I squamous cell lung carcinoma. The CDR3 spells CASSRSGERETQYF. The DNA for the CDR3 is TGTGCCAGCAGTCGTTCAGGGGAACGAGAGACCCAGTACTTC.